This T cell receptor (beta chain) was obtained from a study of brain T cells in children with intractable seizures. Whole-study findings and limits: HCMV serostatus was not known, and viral specificity came from CDR3 similarity only.

The CDR3 loop spans 13 amino acids. Germline CDR1 reads LGHDT; CDR2 reads YNNKEL (reference sequence). Trimming removed 0 bases from V and 5 bases from J, with 4 bases in between. This clone came up once. Its antigen remains unknown. Assay used: immunoSEQ multiplex PCR; TCRdb lists only in-frame clones, some missing. Of just under 65,000 clones listed, roughly 95% are singletons. Surgery cases with the highest brain T cell transcript signatures were chosen for sequencing. Patients received at least one anti-epileptic drug before surgery. This sequence originates from a boy younger than two with focal cortical dysplasia and intractable seizures. J is TRBJ2-2 and V is TRBV3-1 (or the pseudogene TRBV3-2); D remains ambiguous. The starting material was peripheral blood, obtained at surgery. The CDR3: CASSQEGTGELFF. Here the CDR3 DNA reads TGTGCCAGCAGCCAAGAGGGGACCGGGGAGCTGTTTTTT.